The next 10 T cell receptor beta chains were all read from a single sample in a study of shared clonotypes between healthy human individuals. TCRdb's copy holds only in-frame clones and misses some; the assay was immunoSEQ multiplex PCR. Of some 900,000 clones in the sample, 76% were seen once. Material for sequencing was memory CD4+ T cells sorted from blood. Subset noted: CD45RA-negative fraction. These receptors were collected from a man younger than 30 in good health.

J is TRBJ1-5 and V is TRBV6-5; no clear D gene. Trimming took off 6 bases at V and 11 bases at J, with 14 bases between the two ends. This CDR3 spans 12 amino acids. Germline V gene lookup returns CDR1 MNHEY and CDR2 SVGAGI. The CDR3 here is CASSSKVGSQHF. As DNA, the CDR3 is TGTGCCAGCAGCTCAAAGGTGGGGTCCCAGCATTTT.

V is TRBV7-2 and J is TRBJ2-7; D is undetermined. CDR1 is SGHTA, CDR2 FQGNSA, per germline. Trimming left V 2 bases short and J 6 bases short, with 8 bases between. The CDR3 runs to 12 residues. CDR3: CASSLSPGEQYF. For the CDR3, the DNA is TGTGCCAGCAGCTTAAGCCCGGGCGAGCAGTACTTC.

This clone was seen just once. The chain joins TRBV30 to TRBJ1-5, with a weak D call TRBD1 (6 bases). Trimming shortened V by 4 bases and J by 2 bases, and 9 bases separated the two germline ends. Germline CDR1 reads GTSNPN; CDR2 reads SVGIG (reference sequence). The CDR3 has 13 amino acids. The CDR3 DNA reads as TGTGCCTGGACAGGGGCCGGCAATCAGCCCCAGCATTTT. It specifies CAWTGAGNQPQHF.

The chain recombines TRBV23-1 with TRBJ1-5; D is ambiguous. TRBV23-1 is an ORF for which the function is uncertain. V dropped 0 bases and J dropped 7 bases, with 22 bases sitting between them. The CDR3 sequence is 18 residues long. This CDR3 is CASSQSRVGRRVWQPQHF. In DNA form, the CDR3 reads TGCGCCAGCAGTCAATCCAGAGTAGGTAGAAGGGTCTGGCAGCCCCAGCATTTT.

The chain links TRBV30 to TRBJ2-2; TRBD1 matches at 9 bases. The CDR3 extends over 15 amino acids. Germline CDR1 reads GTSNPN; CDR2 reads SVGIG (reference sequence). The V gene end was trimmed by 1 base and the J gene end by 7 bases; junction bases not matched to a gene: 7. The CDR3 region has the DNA TGTGCCTGGAGTGGGGGACAGGGCGACTACGGGGAGCTGTTTTTT. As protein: CAWSGGQGDYGELFF.

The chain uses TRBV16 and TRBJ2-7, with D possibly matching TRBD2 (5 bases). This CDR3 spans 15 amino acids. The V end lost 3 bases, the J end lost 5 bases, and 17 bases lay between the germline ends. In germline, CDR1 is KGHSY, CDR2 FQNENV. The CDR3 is CASSHPPGVMDEQYF. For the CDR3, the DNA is TGTGCCAGCAGCCATCCCCCCGGGGTAATGGACGAGCAGTACTTC.

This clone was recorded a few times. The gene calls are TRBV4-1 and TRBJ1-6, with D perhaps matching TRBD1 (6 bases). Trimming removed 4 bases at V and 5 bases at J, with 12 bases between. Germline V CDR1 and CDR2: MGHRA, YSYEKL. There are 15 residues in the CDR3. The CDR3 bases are TGCGCCAGCAGCCGAGGGACACTCAATAATTCACCCCTCCACTTT. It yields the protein CASSRGTLNNSPLHF.

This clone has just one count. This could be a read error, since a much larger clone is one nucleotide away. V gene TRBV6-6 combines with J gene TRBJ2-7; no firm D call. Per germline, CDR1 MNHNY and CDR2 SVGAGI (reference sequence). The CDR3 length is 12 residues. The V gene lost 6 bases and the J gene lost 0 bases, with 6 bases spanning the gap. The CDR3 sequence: CASSSGSYEQYF. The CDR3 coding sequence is TGTGCCAGCAGCTCGGGCTCCTACGAGCAGTACTTC.

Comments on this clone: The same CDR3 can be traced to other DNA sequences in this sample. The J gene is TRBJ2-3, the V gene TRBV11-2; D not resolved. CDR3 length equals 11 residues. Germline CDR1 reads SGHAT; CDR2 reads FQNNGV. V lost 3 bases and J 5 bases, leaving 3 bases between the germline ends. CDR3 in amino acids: CASSLVDTQYF. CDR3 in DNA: TGTGCCAGCAGCTTGGTAGATACGCAGTATTTT.

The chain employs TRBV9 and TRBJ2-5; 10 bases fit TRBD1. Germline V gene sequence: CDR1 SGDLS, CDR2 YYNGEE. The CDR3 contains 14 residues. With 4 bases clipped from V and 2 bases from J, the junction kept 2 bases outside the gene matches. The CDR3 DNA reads TGTGCCAGCAGCTGGGGACAGGGGCAAGAGACCCAGTACTTC. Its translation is CASSWGQGQETQYF. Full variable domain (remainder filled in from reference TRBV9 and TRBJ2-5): DSGVTQTPKHLITATGQRVTLRCSPRSGDLSVYWYQQSLDQGLQFLIQYYNGEERAKGNILERFSAQQFPDLHSELNLSSLELGDSALYFCASSWGQGQETQYFGPGTRLLVL.